This T cell receptor beta chain was observed in a study of blood T cell repertoires in COVID-19. Study at large: Italy, Spain and the United States were the sources of the convalescent and acute COVID-19 samples. Sample material is recorded as cDNA or gDNA derived from T cells, B-cell-depleted T cells, or PBMCs.

Germline CDR1 reads LNHDA; CDR2 reads SQIVND (reference sequence). This CDR3 has 14 residues. With V trimmed by 4 bases and J by 4 bases, 5 bases remained unmatched. In the original workflow: Amplification of reference gene primers was used by the study to estimate nucleated cell counts. Profiled with immunoSEQ multiplex PCR; TCRdb holds only in-frame clones, not every one. V and J calls and clone size are copied from that table; D and trimming were computed from the DNA. The table records some 270,000 clones, approximately 90% of them present only once. V gene TRBV19 combines with J gene TRBJ2-7; 9 bases are a match to TRBD2. The specimen was peripheral blood. This TCR came from a man in his thirties or forties with acute or convalescent COVID-19. CDR3 in amino acids: CASSNAGGPYEQYF. The CDR3 coding sequence is TGTGCCAGTAGTAACGCGGGGGGGCCATACGAGCAGTACTTC.